These T cell receptor beta chains were read from a single sample in a study of technical replicates of blood from several donors. Repertoires were generated with immunoSEQ multiplex PCR, while TCRdb's copy carries only in-frame clones and drops some. Of tens of thousands of clones detected, roughly 98% appear once; the ten largest clones hold over 0.13%. Sequencing used T cells isolated from PBMCs. These TCRs come from a human donor in good health. Both conserved end residues are part of each CDR3. Each record gives: clone size, J gene, V gene, D gene, CDR3 protein, CDR3 DNA. The D gene is left open where the match is weak. Size is omitted from some rows. Given values are once, few, many or a class for expanded clones.

-	TRBJ2-7	TRBV6-1	-	CASSSQGGGLEQYF	TGTGCCAGCAGTTCACAGGGGGGGGGTTTAGAGCAGTACTTC
-	TRBJ2-2	TRBV30	-	CAWSVLLLTGELFF	TGTGCCTGGAGTGTACTCTTACTCACCGGGGAGCTGTTTTTT
-	TRBJ1-6	TRBV5-6	-	CASSLTGIYNSPLHF	TGTGCCAGCAGCTTGACAGGGATCTATAATTCACCCCTCCACTTT
once	TRBJ2-7	TRBV11-3	-	CASSLTRDYEQYF	TGTGCCAGCAGCTTAACTAGGGACTACGAGCAGTACTTC
-	TRBJ1-6	TRBV7-6	-	CASSIDISYNSPLHF	TGTGCCAGCAGCATAGATATCTCCTATAATTCACCCCTCCACTTT
-	TRBJ1-2	TRBV9	TRBD1	CASKSGRQGKGEGYTF	TGTGCCAGCAAGTCCGGGCGACAGGGGAAGGGAGAGGGCTACACCTTC
-	TRBJ2-7	TRBV6-6	TRBD1	CASSLRDRFYEQYF	TGTGCCAGCAGCCTTAGGGACAGATTTTACGAGCAGTACTTC
-	TRBJ1-2	TRBV5-1	TRBD1	CASSLSQGEDGYTF	TGCGCCAGCAGCTTGAGTCAGGGGGAAGATGGCTACACCTTC
once	TRBJ2-1	TRBV7-3	TRBD2	CASSPFSGGGYNEQFF	TGTGCCAGCAGCCCCTTTAGCGGGGGCGGGTACAATGAGCAGTTCTTC
-	TRBJ1-2	TRBV6-1	TRBD1	CAILRTGDNNYGYTF	TGTGCCATCCTCAGGACAGGCGATAATAACTATGGCTACACCTTC
-	TRBJ2-1	TRBV19	TRBD2	CASRPRDYYNEQFF	TGTGCCAGTAGACCCCGGGACTATTACAATGAGCAGTTCTTC
-	TRBJ1-5	TRBV19	TRBD1	CASSYSRQGAFQPQHF	TGTGCCAGTAGTTATTCCCGACAGGGGGCATTTCAGCCCCAGCATTTT
-	TRBJ2-5	TRBV6-1	-	CASSLQVGKETQYF	TGTGCCAGCAGCTTACAGGTGGGAAAAGAGACCCAGTACTTC
-	TRBJ2-5	TRBV4-2	-	CASSQGPGGNDPQETQYF	TGTGCCAGCAGCCAAGGGCCTGGGGGGAACGATCCCCAAGAGACCCAGTACTTC
-	TRBJ2-3	TRBV7-3	TRBD2	CASSLTTSGSTDTQYF	TGTGCCAGCAGCTTAACGACTAGCGGAAGCACAGATACGCAGTATTTT
-	TRBJ2-5	TRBV7-6	-	CASSLDWFKMRETQYF	TGTGCCAGCAGCTTAGACTGGTTTAAGATGCGAGAGACCCAGTACTTC